What follows describes a single TCR beta chain. The antigen is undetermined. This specimen belongs to a study of cytomegalovirus exposure and HLA in healthy donors. Overall study findings and caveats: Listed as cytomegalovirus-associated were around 160 TCR beta chains. Across donors, sequencing depth was assumed by presence/absence analyses to be roughly uniform. Earlier analysis yielded a pattern in which most TCR beta V segments were productive about 90% or about 30% of the time.

A multiplex PCR was run with 60 Vbeta primers and 13 Jbeta primers. The data were produced by immunoSEQ multiplex PCR, yet TCRdb's version contains in-frame clones alone and is incomplete. The sample lists 140,000 to 150,000 clones; around 78% were seen once. The sequence came from a man aged 35-49 years in good health and CMV-seropositive. Sequencing input: PBMCs.

The CDR3 region is CASSVGGDTQYF. The CDR3 DNA reads as TGTGCCAGCAGCGTCGGGGGAGATACGCAGTATTTT. The chain couples TRBV7-8 to TRBJ2-3; possible D gene TRBD2, 6 bases. Trimming took 5 bases from V and 5 from J, leaving 8 bases between them. Germline CDR1 reads SGHVS; CDR2 reads FQNEAQ. This CDR3 has 12 amino acids.